This TCR beta chain came from a study of blood T cell repertoires in COVID-19. The overall study: T cells, B-cell-depleted T cells, or PBMCs supplied cDNA or gDNA.

The J segment lost 4 bases and the V segment lost 5 bases, leaving 14 bases of the junction unmatched. Germline V lookup: CDR1 MNHEY, CDR2 SVGEGT. The CDR3 spans 17 residues. Original handling: Nucleated cell counts were estimated from reference gene primer amplification. Using immunoSEQ multiplex PCR, the repertoire was profiled, and TCRdb retains in-frame clones only, with some absent. D and trimming come from the DNA, and the V and J calls and clone size come from that table. The table shows 130,000 or so clones, with under 90% occurring only once. The source material was peripheral blood. The sequence was collected from a woman between 55 and 75 years old with acute or convalescent COVID-19. The chain joins TRBV6-2 or TRBV6-3 to TRBJ1-2; TRBD1 matches 9 bases. CDR3 bases: TGTGCCAGCAGTCCCTTCCCGGGACAGGGCGTAGTCTATGGCTACACCTTC. Translated: CASSPFPGQGVVYGYTF.